A single sample is the source of the 27 T cell receptor beta chains below, sequenced in a study of cytomegalovirus exposure and HLA in healthy donors. PCR primers comprised 60 Vbeta and 13 Jbeta primers. The method was immunoSEQ multiplex PCR; TCRdb's version includes in-frame clones alone and lacks a portion of them. The data show around 81,000 clones, roughly 64% seen once. Material for sequencing was PBMCs. These TCRs come from a man aged 25-45 years in good health and CMV-seropositive.

This clone turned up a few times. The chain couples TRBV10-1 to TRBJ2-1; 10 bases fit TRBD1. The CDR3 runs to 15 residues. Trimming took 2 bases from V and 10 from J; bases not matched to a gene: 8. Per the germline V gene, CDR1 is WNHNN and CDR2 is SYGVQD (reference sequence). The CDR3 loop reads CASSEETGGAGEQFF. DNA of the CDR3: TGCGCCAGCAGTGAGGAGACAGGGGGCGCGGGGGAGCAGTTCTTC.

This rearrangement joins TRBV6-5 to TRBJ1-1, with 8 nucleotides matching TRBD1. This CDR3 has 13 amino acids. J was trimmed by 4 bases and V by 10 bases; bases with no gene match: 8. Germline V gives CDR1 MNHEY, CDR2 SVGAGI. The CDR3 spells CATLSDRVTEAFF. Here the CDR3 DNA reads TGTGCCACCCTATCGGACAGGGTCACTGAAGCTTTCTTT.

J is TRBJ2-2 and V is TRBV6-6; D is unclear. The CDR3 extends over 13 amino acids. Germline CDR1 and CDR2: MNHNY and SVGAGI (reference sequence). V lost 5 bases to trimming and J lost 0 bases, with 4 bases between them. As DNA, the CDR3 is TGTGCCAGCAGTCCTTCGAACACCGGGGAGCTGTTTTTT. It is translated as CASSPSNTGELFF.

J is TRBJ2-7 and V is TRBV5-1; TRBD1 aligns across 7 bases. The CDR3 runs to 15 residues. The junction had 12 bases not matched to a gene; V was cut back by 4 bases and J by 5 bases. Germline values: CDR1 SGHRS, CDR2 YFSETQ. The CDR3 loop reads CASSERQGAWNEQYF. CDR3 in DNA: TGCGCCAGCAGCGAACGACAGGGCGCTTGGAACGAGCAGTACTTC. The whole variable domain, filled in from reference TRBV5-1 and TRBJ2-7, reads KAGVTQTPRYLIKTRGQQVTLSCSPISGHRSVSWYQQTPGQGLQFLFEYFSETQRNKGNFPGRFSGRQFSNSRSEMNVSTLELGDSALYLCASSERQGAWNEQYFGPGTRLTVT.

V gene TRBV27 combines with J gene TRBJ2-5; unclear D gene. Germline V gives CDR1 MNHEY, CDR2 SMNVEV (reference sequence). V was cut by 0 bases and J by 5 bases, with 4 bases left in between. This CDR3 contains 12 residues. The CDR3: CASSLSGETQYF. The CDR3 region has the DNA TGTGCCAGCAGTTTATCCGGGGAGACCCAGTACTTC.

This chain connects TRBV28 to TRBJ2-3; the D gene is possibly TRBD1 (6 bases). Germline V gives CDR1 MDHEN, CDR2 SYDVKM. The germline V and J ends were trimmed by 3 bases and 6 bases, with 13 bases remaining between them. This CDR3 comprises 14 residues. CDR3 sequence: CASSFGPDRDTQYF. CDR3 coding DNA: TGTGCCAGCAGTTTCGGCCCCGACAGGGATACGCAGTATTTT. The variable domain in full, completed from reference TRBV28 and TRBJ2-3, reads DVKVTQSSRYLVKRTGEKVFLECVQDMDHENMFWYRQDPGLGLRLIYFSYDVKMKEKGDIPEGYSVSREKKERFSLILESASTNQTSMYLCASSFGPDRDTQYFGPGTRLTVL.

This chain connects TRBV7-2 to TRBJ1-1; D not certain. Germline CDR1 SGHTA, CDR2 FQGNSA. Trimming took 1 base from V and 4 from J, leaving 16 bases between them. This CDR3 has 16 residues. CDR3 coding DNA: TGTGCCAGCAGCTTAGGCCCGAAGGACTCCACCACTGAAGCTTTCTTT. The encoded protein is CASSLGPKDSTTEAFF.

The chain carries TRBV5-1 and TRBJ1-2; the D gene is possibly TRBD1 (6 bases). The CDR3 runs to 14 residues. The ends were cut back, 6 bases at V and 4 bases at J, with 16 bases in the middle. The germline CDR1 and CDR2 sequences are SGHRS and YFSETQ. CDR3 region: CASNPGTSGYGYTF. The CDR3, as DNA: TGCGCCAGCAACCCAGGGACATCAGGCTATGGCTACACCTTC.

The chain links TRBV7-8 to TRBJ2-1, with D possibly matching TRBD2 (6 bases). Germline CDR1 is SGHVS and CDR2 is FQNEAQ. V gave up 1 base and J gave up 2 bases, with 12 bases separating them. This CDR3 has 16 residues. CDR3 sequence reads: CASSLGWVAAYNEQFF. In DNA, the CDR3 is TGTGCCAGCAGCTTAGGGTGGGTAGCGGCCTACAATGAGCAGTTCTTC.

This clone was observed a handful of times. The rearrangement joins TRBV2 to TRBJ2-3; D gene uncertain. The CDR3 has 12 residues. Germline values: CDR1 SNHLY, CDR2 FYNNEI. V was clipped by 3 bases and J by 3 bases, with 4 bases between them. CDR3 nucleotide sequence: TGTGCCAGCAGTGAGTTAACAGATACGCAGTATTTT. Residues: CASSELTDTQYF.

This clone was counted a single time. J is TRBJ2-1 and V is TRBV9; 11 bases map to TRBD2. V gave up 0 bases and J gave up 9 bases; unmatched junction bases: 8. CDR1 is SGDLS, CDR2 YYNGEE, per germline. The CDR3 sequence is 16 residues long. As DNA, the CDR3 is TGTGCCAGCAGCGTAGATAGCGGGGGGGCCTATGCTGAGCAGTTCTTC. Translated, it gives CASSVDSGGAYAEQFF.

J is TRBJ1-2 and V is TRBV30, with D unclear. Trimming pared 3 bases from V and 7 bases from J, leaving 9 bases between. CDR3 length: 11 residues. The germline V gene has CDR1 GTSNPN and CDR2 SVGIG (reference sequence). The chain's CDR3 is CAWRPEGGYTF. The CDR3 DNA reads as TGTGCCTGGAGACCTGAGGGTGGCTACACCTTC.

The V gene is TRBV7-2, the J gene TRBJ2-3; D unclear. CDR1 is SGHTA and CDR2 is FQGNSA in the germline V gene. Trimming shortened V by 5 bases and J by 6 bases, and 6 bases separated the two germline ends. This CDR3 has 11 residues. DNA for the CDR3: TGTGCCAGCAGCCGAGTGGATACGCAGTATTTT. This encodes CASSRVDTQYF.

The gene calls are TRBV4-1 and TRBJ2-7; 7 bases are shared with TRBD1. Germline CDR1 and CDR2: MGHRA and YSYEKL. Trimming cost V 3 bases and J 1 base; bases outside gene matches: 6. The CDR3 spans 15 residues. The CDR3 loop reads CASSHPGQNSYEQYF. The CDR3 nucleotides read TGCGCCAGCAGCCATCCGGGACAGAATTCCTACGAGCAGTACTTC.

The chain joins TRBV15 to TRBJ2-5; 12 nucleotides align to TRBD1. Germline loops: CDR1 LNHNV, CDR2 YYDKDF (reference sequence). CDR3 length: 16 residues. V lost 0 bases, J lost 6 bases, and 5 bases stayed unmatched. Here the CDR3 DNA reads TGTGCCACCAGCAGAGAGGGGACAGGGGGCGCGAAGACCCAGTACTTC. Its protein product is CATSREGTGGAKTQYF.

This clone was found a few times. The chain joins TRBV5-1 to TRBJ1-2; 7 nucleotides match TRBD1. Trimming at V came to 1 base and at J to 3 bases, leaving 0 bases not matched to a gene. CDR1 and CDR2 from the germline V gene are SGHRS and YFSETQ. The CDR3 contains 13 residues. The CDR3 DNA is TGCGCCAGCAGCTTGCAGGGGGACTATGGCTACACCTTC. Translation gives CASSLQGDYGYTF.

The chain carries TRBV28 and TRBJ1-6; D is possibly TRBD1 (6 bases). The CDR3 extends over 15 amino acids. CDR1 is MDHEN and CDR2 is SYDVKM in the germline V gene. Between the trimmed V and J ends, which lost 9 bases and 5 bases, there was a span of 17 bases. Here the CDR3 DNA reads TGTGCCAGTGGGGGCCAAGACAGAGATAATTCACCCCTCCACTTT. It encodes CASGGQDRDNSPLHF.

Comments on this clone: Other DNA sequences in the sample encode the same CDR3. The V and J genes are TRBV6-1 and TRBJ1-5; TRBD1 matches 7 bases. CDR1 is MNHNS and CDR2 is SASEGT in the germline V gene. V lost 4 bases to trimming and J lost 1 base; unmatched junction nucleotides: 7. This CDR3 spans 16 amino acids. This CDR3 reads CASSGNRGSSNQPQHF. The CDR3 DNA follows: TGTGCCAGCAGTGGGAACAGGGGATCGAGCAATCAGCCCCAGCATTTT.

The V and J genes are TRBV6-5 and TRBJ2-3; TRBD2 might be the D (6 bases). The CDR3 is 15 amino acids. Germline V lookup: CDR1 MNHEY, CDR2 SVGAGI. V lost 6 bases to trimming and J lost 0 bases, with 13 bases between them. Written as DNA, the CDR3 is TGTGCCAGCAGACCAGGACTATCTAGCACAGATACGCAGTATTTT. Protein product: CASRPGLSSTDTQYF.

This chain uses TRBV10-3 with TRBJ2-1, with 9 bases that match TRBD1. The germline gives CDR1 ENHRY, CDR2 SYGVKD. This CDR3 has 13 residues. V shed 8 bases, J shed 7 bases, and the junction held 6 bases outside the gene matches. The CDR3 DNA reads TGTGCCATCGGGAGGGACAGGGATAATGAGCAGTTCTTC. It codes for CAIGRDRDNEQFF.

The DNA for the CDR3 is TGTGCCAGCGGCAACCGGGACACGCTCATAGCTAACTATGGCTACACCTTC. Translation gives CASGNRDTLIANYGYTF. The chain is built from TRBV9 and TRBJ1-2; D possibly corresponds to TRBD1 (6 bases). Trimming stripped 7 bases from V and 0 bases from J, with 22 bases between. The CDR3 covers 17 residues. Germline values: CDR1 SGDLS, CDR2 YYNGEE. Together with reference TRBV9 and TRBJ1-2, the CDR3 gives the full variable domain: DSGVTQTPKHLITATGQRVTLRCSPRSGDLSVYWYQQSLDQGLQFLIQYYNGEERAKGNILERFSAQQFPDLHSELNLSSLELGDSALYFCASGNRDTLIANYGYTFGSGTRLTVV.

This clone was counted between two and nine times. The gene calls are TRBV6-1 and TRBJ2-3, with D perhaps matching TRBD1 (6 bases). Germline V lookup: CDR1 MNHNS, CDR2 SASEGT. CDR3 length: 15 amino acids. V shed 11 bases and J shed 5 bases, with 23 bases lying between them. The CDR3 DNA reads TGTGCCGGAGGCAGTATGAGGGGGACCAGAGATACGCAGTATTTT. Encoded protein: CAGGSMRGTRDTQYF.

V usage is TRBV7-9 and J usage is TRBJ2-5, with D perhaps TRBD2 (6 bases). Germline V gene lookup returns CDR1 SEHNR and CDR2 FQNEAQ (reference sequence). The ends were cut back, 1 base at V and 3 bases at J, with 6 bases in the middle. The CDR3 is made up of 13 amino acids. The CDR3 loop reads CASSLGGEETQYF. The CDR3 DNA reads TGTGCCAGCAGCTTAGGGGGGGAAGAGACCCAGTACTTC.

This chain uses TRBV6-6 with TRBJ1-4; TRBD1 might be the D (5 bases). The germline V and J ends were trimmed by 2 bases and 8 bases, with 12 bases remaining between them. Germline loops: CDR1 MNHNY, CDR2 SVGAGI (reference sequence). The CDR3 sequence is 14 residues long. The CDR3 coding sequence is TGTGCCAGCAGTTACGAAGGGGTAGGGGAAAAACTGTTTTTT. Amino acids: CASSYEGVGEKLFF.

V usage is TRBV27 and J usage is TRBJ2-6; possible D gene TRBD1, 5 bases. The CDR3 is 18 residues long. Trimming pared 6 bases from V and 0 bases from J, leaving 18 bases between. From germline, CDR1 is MNHEY and CDR2 SMNVEV (reference sequence). The CDR3 sequence: CASSPRRGGASGANVLTF. The CDR3 nucleotides are TGTGCCAGCAGCCCCCGTAGGGGCGGTGCCTCTGGGGCCAACGTCCTGACTTTC.

V usage is TRBV6-1 and J usage is TRBJ2-3; 11 positions match TRBD2. This CDR3 has 15 residues. The V and J ends lost 6 bases and 2 bases, in that order; junction bases with no gene match: 4. Looked up from germline, CDR1 is MNHNS and CDR2 is SASEGT. CDR3: CASRGTSGHTDTQYF. The CDR3 DNA follows: TGTGCCAGCAGGGGGACTAGCGGACACACAGATACGCAGTATTTT.

CDR3 amino acids: CASSPQGASGELFF. CDR3 sequence (DNA): TGCGCCAGCAGCCCACAGGGGGCCTCCGGGGAGCTGTTTTTT. V and J are TRBV4-3 and TRBJ2-2, with TRBD1 matching over 9 bases. Per the germline V gene, CDR1 is LGHNA and CDR2 is YSLEER. The CDR3 loop spans 14 amino acids. The V segment lost 4 bases and the J segment 6 bases; nucleotides outside the gene matches: 3.